This T cell receptor beta chain was found in a study of T cell responses to AZD1222 COVID-19 vaccine. For the study at large: Second-dose intervals near 4 or 12 weeks were combined.

This CDR3 contains 16 residues. V lost 0 bases and J lost 3, with 14 bases in between. The germline V gene has CDR1 MNHEY and CDR2 SVGAGI. This clone came up once. The antigen remains undetermined. General study results and limits: Repertoires were collected only later (after the peak T cell response had occurred). There were mostly white British donors and more females than males, and clonal diversity was possibly underestimated. Nearly half of the spike-specific TCRs reportedly recognize variant regions that carry no mutations.

Only in-frame clones appear in the TCRdb table, and some are missing; sequencing was by immunoSEQ multiplex PCR. In the table there are some 140,000 clones, more than 85% of which are singletons. The gene calls are TRBV6-5 and TRBJ1-2; TRBD1 is a possible D gene (6 bases). This specimen consisted of peripheral blood, obtained on day 0 of AZD1222 vaccination. The TCR comes from an adult in good health. The CDR3 sequence is CASSYSRGRQDYGYTF. CDR3 DNA sequence: TGTGCCAGCAGTTACTCTAGAGGCAGACAGGACTATGGCTACACCTTC.